These 21 T cell receptor beta chains came from one sample sequenced in a study of blood T cell repertoires in COVID-19. Clones were sequenced by immunoSEQ multiplex PCR, and TCRdb holds only the in-frame ones, with some missing. The table has about 320,000 clones, about 83% seen once. The sequenced sample consisted of peripheral blood. The receptors come from a woman aged 50 to 65 with acute or convalescent COVID-19.

The gene calls are TRBV5-4 and TRBJ2-7, with TRBD1 matching over 7 bases. Per germline, CDR1 SGHNT and CDR2 YYREEE (reference sequence). V lost 0 bases, J lost 3 bases, and 3 bases stayed unmatched. This CDR3 spans 14 amino acids. The chain's CDR3 is CASSLVGQSYEQYF. DNA of the CDR3: TGTGCCAGCAGCTTGGTGGGACAGAGCTACGAGCAGTACTTC.

The CDR3 nucleotides are TGTGCCACCACGGACAGGGCCCGCTCTGGGGCCAACGTCCTGACTTTC. Translated: CATTDRARSGANVLTF. The gene calls are TRBV19 and TRBJ2-6, with 8 bases fitting TRBD1. With 10 bases clipped from V and 0 bases from J, the junction kept 8 bases outside the gene matches. This CDR3 contains 16 residues. CDR1 LNHDA and CDR2 SQIVND come from the germline V gene (reference sequence).

The chain links TRBV28 to TRBJ1-6; no firm D call. This CDR3 is 15 amino acids long. Germline CDR1 and CDR2: MDHEN and SYDVKM. V lost 4 bases and J 6 bases, leaving 13 bases between the germline ends. CDR3 sequence (DNA): TGTGCCAGCAGTTCCCCCAGGCCCATTAATTCACCCCTCCACTTT. Translating it yields CASSSPRPINSPLHF. The full variable domain, rest sourced from reference TRBV28 and TRBJ1-6, is DVKVTQSSRYLVKRTGEKVFLECVQDMDHENMFWYRQDPGLGLRLIYFSYDVKMKEKGDIPEGYSVSREKKERFSLILESASTNQTSMYLCASSSPRPINSPLHFGNGTRLTVT.

The gene calls are TRBV28 and TRBJ2-1; 10 bases line up with TRBD2. There are 14 residues in the CDR3. Losses at the gene ends were 8 bases for V and 9 bases for J; bases not matched to a gene: 10. Germline loops: CDR1 MDHEN, CDR2 SYDVKM. The CDR3 spells CASQIAGGVGEQFF. Written as DNA, the CDR3 is TGTGCCAGCCAAATAGCGGGAGGCGTAGGTGAGCAGTTCTTC.

This clone was seen a few times. V gene TRBV29-1 combines with J gene TRBJ1-2, with 12 positions matching TRBD1. Trimming cost V 3 bases and J 3 bases; bases outside gene matches: 11. Germline V gives CDR1 SQVTM, CDR2 ANQGSEA. This CDR3 is 17 amino acids long. CDR3 in amino acids: CSVETPGTGGDYYGYTF. CDR3 coding DNA: TGCAGCGTTGAGACTCCCGGGACAGGGGGCGATTACTATGGCTACACCTTC.

The genes are TRBV18 and TRBJ2-1; 11 positions match TRBD2. The germline CDR1 and CDR2 sequences are KGHSH and LQKENI. This CDR3 comprises 16 residues. J lost 9 bases, V lost 1 base, and 8 bases had no gene match. CDR3 DNA: TGTGCCAGCTCACCACTGTCGACTAGCGGGGTGGGTGAGCAGTTCTTC. Encoded protein: CASSPLSTSGVGEQFF.

The chain uses TRBV24-1 and TRBJ1-3; weak D call: TRBD1 (6 bases). Germline V gives CDR1 KGHDR, CDR2 SFDVKD. V was trimmed by 2 bases and J by 3 bases, leaving 10 bases between them. The CDR3 is 15 amino acids. This CDR3 reads CATSDSWTDGNTIYF. The CDR3 DNA is TGTGCCACCAGTGATTCCTGGACAGATGGAAACACCATATATTTT.

As concerns this clone: Mismatch with germline at one junction end may stem from a read error. The chain uses TRBV28 and TRBJ2-7, with a possible D match to TRBD2 (5 bases). The germline V gene has CDR1 MDHEN and CDR2 SYDVKM. This CDR3 is 12 amino acids long. The CDR3 loop reads CAVGNFFTTDDF. CDR3 sequence (DNA): TGTGCCGTCGGGAACTTTTTTACCACCGATGACTTC.

The J gene is TRBJ2-3, the V gene TRBV7-2, with 14 bases matching TRBD2. The CDR3 is 16 residues long. Germline V lookup: CDR1 SGHTA, CDR2 FQGNSA. The ends lost 5 bases at V and 1 base at J; junction bases unmatched: 2. DNA for the CDR3: TGTGCCAGCAGCGGGGGACTAGCGGGGGGCACAGATACGCAGTATTTT. Translating gives CASSGGLAGGTDTQYF.

V is TRBV2 and J is TRBJ1-4; the D is unclear. The CDR3 runs to 11 residues. Deletions cut 7 bases from V and 8 bases from J, with 8 bases between. Germline V gives CDR1 SNHLY, CDR2 FYNNEI. This CDR3 is CASKGEEKLFF. The CDR3 bases are TGTGCCAGCAAGGGAGAGGAAAAACTGTTTTTT.

This clone has just one count. The J gene is TRBJ2-1, the V gene TRBV5-1; 7 positions agree with TRBD1. The CDR3 runs 15 residues. Germline V lookup: CDR1 SGHRS, CDR2 YFSETQ. Trimming at V came to 4 bases and at J to 4 bases, leaving 8 bases not matched to a gene. In DNA form, the CDR3 reads TGCGCCAGCAGCCCGGTGGGGGACAGATACAATGAGCAGTTCTTC. Translation: CASSPVGDRYNEQFF. Using reference TRBV5-1 and TRBJ2-1 for the parts outside the CDR3, the full variable domain is KAGVTQTPRYLIKTRGQQVTLSCSPISGHRSVSWYQQTPGQGLQFLFEYFSETQRNKGNFPGRFSGRQFSNSRSEMNVSTLELGDSALYLCASSPVGDRYNEQFFGPGTRLTVL.

This sequence joins TRBV28 and TRBJ2-3; D gene ambiguous. Germline loops: CDR1 MDHEN, CDR2 SYDVKM. V was trimmed by 1 base and J by 0 bases, leaving 8 bases between them. The CDR3 is made up of 15 amino acids. The CDR3 DNA reads as TGTGCCAGCAGTTTATACCCTAAAAGCACAGATACGCAGTATTTT. Translated: CASSLYPKSTDTQYF.

A few counts support this clone. This chain links TRBV29-1 with TRBJ1-1; D remains ambiguous. Germline V gene data show CDR1 as SQVTM and CDR2 as ANQGSEA. CDR3 length equals 12 residues. Trimming took 4 bases from V and 2 from J, leaving 8 bases between them. The CDR3 coding sequence is TGCAGCGTTGGGACGGGAAACACTGAAGCTTTCTTT. This encodes CSVGTGNTEAFF. The whole variable domain, remainder taken from reference TRBV29-1 and TRBJ1-1, is SAVISQKPSRDICQRGTSLTIQCQVDSQVTMMFWYRQQPGQSLTLIATANQGSEATYESGFVIDKFPISRPNLTFSTLTVSNMSPEDSSIYLCSVGTGNTEAFFGQGTRLTVV.

The chain uses TRBV6-5 and TRBJ1-6, with D possibly matching TRBD1 (6 bases). V lost 4 bases, J lost 6 bases, and 7 bases lay in between. Germline assignment: CDR1 MNHEY and CDR2 SVGAGI. This CDR3 region has 13 residues. As DNA, the CDR3 is TGTGCCAGCAGTTGGGACACTAATTCACCCCTCCACTTT. Encoded protein: CASSWDTNSPLHF.

The chain uses TRBV5-4 and TRBJ2-7; TRBD2 matches at 7 bases. Germline lookup yields CDR1 SGHNT and CDR2 YYREEE (reference sequence). V lost 0 bases to trimming and J lost 3 bases; unmatched junction nucleotides: 6. The length of the CDR3 is 15 residues. CDR3 bases: TGTGCCAGCAGCTTGGGGACTAGTGGTTTCTACGAGCAGTACTTC. Amino acids: CASSLGTSGFYEQYF.

This chain uses TRBV7-9 with TRBJ2-1; D possibly corresponds to TRBD2 (7 bases). Trimming took off 3 bases at V and 0 bases at J, with 12 bases between the two ends. The V gene's germline CDR1 is SEHNR and CDR2 FQNEAQ (reference sequence). This CDR3 region has 16 residues. The CDR3 DNA reads as TGTGCCAGCAGCTTCTCGGGGGGCCCCTCCTACAATGAGCAGTTCTTC. Translated: CASSFSGGPSYNEQFF.

Here the CDR3 reads CASLTSGNYEQYF. The DNA of the CDR3 is TGTGCCAGTCTCACTAGCGGGAACTACGAGCAGTACTTC. The chain links TRBV28 to TRBJ2-7; TRBD2 matches at 10 bases. The ends lost 9 bases at V and 3 bases at J; junction bases unmatched: 5. In germline, CDR1 is MDHEN, CDR2 SYDVKM. The CDR3 spans 13 residues.

V is TRBV28 and J is TRBJ1-6, with D tentatively TRBD1 (5 bases). In germline, CDR1 is MDHEN, CDR2 SYDVKM. There are 17 residues in the CDR3. The V end lost 11 bases, the J end lost 4 bases, and 24 bases lay between the germline ends. The CDR3 nucleotides are TGTGCCGCCACTTTCCGTTTGGGGGGGGTTTATAATTCACCCCTCCACTTT. This codes for CAATFRLGGVYNSPLHF.

This chain joins TRBV18 and TRBJ2-1; 8 nucleotides line up with TRBD1. The V gene's germline CDR1 is KGHSH and CDR2 LQKENI. The V gene end was trimmed by 0 bases and the J gene end by 6 bases; junction bases not matched to a gene: 13. The CDR3 consists of 18 residues. CDR3 in amino acids: CASSPPVGQGAYLNEQFF. The CDR3 region has the DNA TGTGCCAGCTCACCACCGGTTGGGCAGGGGGCATACCTCAATGAGCAGTTCTTC.

The chain links TRBV6-6 to TRBJ2-7, with 7 bases fitting TRBD1. CDR3 size: 13 residues. Germline CDR1 is MNHNY and CDR2 is SVGAGI (reference sequence). V lost 6 bases, J lost 5 bases, and 7 bases stayed unmatched. Here the CDR3 reads CASSRNRGHEQYF. DNA for the CDR3: TGTGCCAGCAGCAGAAACAGGGGCCACGAGCAGTACTTC.

This clone was detected only a few times. V is TRBV5-1 and J is TRBJ1-4, with 7 nucleotides matching TRBD1. The CDR3 sequence is 15 residues long. Germline lookup yields CDR1 SGHRS and CDR2 YFSETQ. With V trimmed by 4 bases and J by 11 bases, 14 bases remained unmatched. As DNA, the CDR3 is TGCGCCAGCAGCCGTCTCTCGGACAGGATGGGGAAACTGTTTTTT. It translates to CASSRLSDRMGKLFF.